Listed below are T cell receptor beta chains from one sample, sequenced in a study of blood T cell repertoires in COVID-19. Measured with immunoSEQ multiplex PCR; TCRdb has only the in-frame clones, and not every one. The table includes roughly 400,000 clones, 90% detected once. Sequenced sample: PBMCs or T cells enriched from blood (not recorded which). The receptors come from a man between 18 and 35 years old who had recovered from COVID-19. Both conserved end residues are part of each CDR3. A D gene is named only where the DNA matches it firmly. Not every row has a clone size; where given, it reads once, few, many or a size class.

- | - | TRBJ1-5 | TRBV28 | CASSPPGQPQHF | TGTGCCAGCAGTCCTCCGGGGCAGCCCCAGCATTTT
- | - | TRBJ2-7 | TRBV3-1/TRBV3-2 | CASSQSDEQYF | TGTGCCAGCAGTCAGTCCGACGAGCAGTACTTC
- | - | TRBJ1-1 | TRBV7-6 | CASSYLQGNTEAFF | TGTGCCAGCAGCTACCTACAGGGGAACACTGAAGCTTTCTTT
TRBD1 | - | TRBJ1-5 | TRBV15 | CATSREGIDRVDQPQHF | TGTGCCACCAGCAGAGAGGGTATAGACAGGGTAGACCAGCCCCAGCATTTT
- | - | TRBJ1-2 | TRBV5-1 | CASSSGGKSYGYTF | TGCGCCAGCAGCTCCGGGGGGAAGAGCTATGGCTACACCTTC
- | few | TRBJ2-7 | TRBV7-6 | CASSLPGISMQYF | TGTGCCAGCAGCTTACCCGGGATCTCGATGCAGTACTTC
- | - | TRBJ1-5 | TRBV12-3/TRBV12-4 | CASSLAGNQPQHF | TGTGCCAGCAGCCTCGCGGGCAATCAGCCCCAGCATTTT
TRBD1 | - | TRBJ1-5 | TRBV5-6 | CASSLGPDRAQPQHF | TGTGCCAGCAGCTTGGGCCCTGACAGGGCCCAGCCCCAGCATTTT
- | - | TRBJ2-2 | TRBV5-5 | CASTLVLSGELFF | TGTGCCAGCACCCTAGTCCTTTCCGGGGAGCTGTTTTTT
TRBD1 | - | TRBJ1-3 | TRBV15 | CATSIDRGYGNTIYF | TGTGCCACCAGCATAGACAGGGGTTATGGAAACACCATATATTTT
TRBD2 | once | TRBJ2-2 | TRBV30 | CAWSVTLAGETATNTGELFF | TGTGCCTGGAGTGTAACCCTAGCGGGGGAAACCGCCACGAACACCGGGGAGCTGTTTTTT
- | - | TRBJ1-1 | TRBV5-5 | CASSLGKGWDTEAFF | TGTGCCAGCAGCTTGGGAAAGGGGTGGGACACTGAAGCTTTCTTT
- | - | TRBJ2-7 | TRBV27 | CASSFAVFGQPYEQYF | TGTGCCAGCAGCTTTGCTGTCTTTGGACAGCCCTACGAGCAGTACTTC
- | - | TRBJ1-5 | TRBV5-8 | CASSLGQSYSNQPQHF | TGTGCCAGCAGCTTGGGGCAGTCATATAGCAATCAGCCCCAGCATTTT
TRBD1 | - | TRBJ1-1 | TRBV19 | CASRQGGTEAFF | TGTGCCAGCAGACAGGGGGGCACTGAAGCTTTCTTT
- | - | TRBJ2-5 | TRBV24-1 | CATSDLKGSQETQYF | TGTGCCACCAGTGATTTGAAAGGGAGCCAAGAGACCCAGTACTTC
- | - | TRBJ1-1 | TRBV29-1 | CSVFYIQGVTEAFF | TGCAGCGTTTTCTATATACAGGGAGTCACTGAAGCTTTCTTT
TRBD1 | - | TRBJ1-4 | TRBV2 | CAGTKDRANEKLFF | TGTGCCGGCACGAAGGACAGGGCTAATGAAAAACTGTTTTTT
- | - | TRBJ1-3 | TRBV3-1/TRBV3-2 | CASSPRTVGNTIYF | TGTGCCAGCAGCCCTAGGACAGTTGGAAACACCATATATTTT
- | - | TRBJ2-1 | TRBV4-1 | CASSPLYYNEQFF | TGCGCCAGCAGCCCCCTCTACTACAATGAGCAGTTCTTC
- | - | TRBJ2-7 | TRBV11-2 | CASSLDGVRERSYEQYF | TGTGCCAGCAGCTTAGATGGGGTAAGGGAGAGGTCGTACGAGCAGTACTTC
TRBD2 | - | TRBJ2-3 | TRBV7-3 | CASSLGLAGEGDTQYF | TGTGCCAGCAGCTTGGGACTAGCGGGAGAAGGAGATACGCAGTATTTT
TRBD1 | - | TRBJ2-6 | TRBV5-1 | CASSLGGQSSGANVLTF | TGCGCCAGCAGCTTAGGGGGACAGAGCTCTGGGGCCAACGTCCTGACTTTC
TRBD2 | - | TRBJ2-5 | TRBV9 | CASSVAGGSQETQYF | TGTGCCAGCAGCGTAGCGGGAGGGTCCCAAGAGACCCAGTACTTC
TRBD2 | once | TRBJ2-3 | TRBV5-4 | CASSNSAGGRGDTQYF | TGTGCCAGCAGCAACTCAGCGGGGGGCCGGGGAGATACGCAGTATTTT
TRBD1 | - | TRBJ1-4 | TRBV10-2 | CASSTGGAREKLFF | TGCGCCAGCAGTACAGGGGGCGCGAGAGAAAAACTGTTTTTT
TRBD1 | - | TRBJ1-6 | TRBV9 | CASSAGQSSYNSPLHF | TGTGCCAGCAGCGCGGGACAGTCCTCCTATAATTCACCCCTCCACTTT
- | - | TRBJ1-6 | TRBV25-1 | CASTSSYNSPLHF | TGTGCCAGCACGAGCTCCTATAATTCACCCCTCCACTTT
- | - | TRBJ1-2 | TRBV9 | CASSLQDRSYGYTF | TGTGCCAGCAGCCTACAGGACCGCTCCTATGGCTACACCTTC
TRBD1 | once | TRBJ1-1 | TRBV5-1 | CASSAGQIMNTEAFF | TGCGCCAGCAGCGCGGGACAGATCATGAACACTGAAGCTTTCTTT
TRBD1 | - | TRBJ2-1 | TRBV27 | CASSVDRGHFSYNEQFF | TGTGCCAGCAGTGTGGACAGGGGTCACTTCTCCTACAATGAGCAGTTCTTC
TRBD2 | - | TRBJ2-3 | TRBV5-1 | CASRLSGGADTDTQYF | TGCGCCAGCAGACTTAGCGGGGGGGCTGACACAGATACGCAGTATTTT
- | - | TRBJ1-5 | TRBV30 | CAWSVGSSYQPQHF | TGTGCCTGGAGTGTGGGCAGTTCTTATCAGCCCCAGCATTTT
- | - | TRBJ2-6 | TRBV5-1 | CASTKFQLSGANVLTF | TGCGCCAGTACTAAATTCCAGCTCTCTGGGGCCAACGTCCTGACTTTC
TRBD1 | - | TRBJ1-2 | TRBV12-3/TRBV12-4 | CASRDRVGYGYTF | TGTGCCAGCAGGGACAGGGTTGGGTATGGCTACACCTTC
TRBD1 | once | TRBJ1-6 | TRBV4-1 | CASSHIIQGLNSPLHF | TGCGCCAGCAGCCACATAATACAGGGGCTGAATTCACCCCTCCACTTT
- | - | TRBJ2-7 | TRBV2 | CASRPSGYSYEQYF | TGTGCCAGCAGGCCCAGCGGGTACTCCTACGAGCAGTACTTC
TRBD1 | - | TRBJ1-5 | TRBV19 | CASNPGQGLNQPQHF | TGTGCCAGTAACCCGGGACAGGGGTTAAATCAGCCCCAGCATTTT
- | - | TRBJ2-2 | TRBV28 | CASSYRANTGELFF | TGTGCCAGCAGTTACAGGGCGAACACCGGGGAGCTGTTTTTT
- | - | TRBJ1-5 | TRBV5-6 | CASSLQGSNQPQHF | TGTGCCAGCAGCTTGCAGGGCAGCAATCAGCCCCAGCATTTT
TRBD2 | - | TRBJ2-2 | TRBV2 | CASSDRVAGTNTGELFF | TGTGCCAGCAGTGACAGGGTAGCGGGAACGAACACCGGGGAGCTGTTTTTT
TRBD1 | - | TRBJ1-6 | TRBV19 | CATGQGADSPLHF | TGTGCCACCGGACAGGGTGCGGATTCACCCCTCCACTTT
- | once | TRBJ1-4 | TRBV5-1 | CASTESPFSSEKLFF | TGCGCCAGCACCGAGTCTCCATTCTCTTCTGAAAAACTGTTTTTT
TRBD1 | - | TRBJ1-2 | TRBV6-5 | CASRLDRGVNYGYTF | TGTGCCAGCAGACTTGACAGGGGGGTAAACTATGGCTACACCTTC
TRBD2 | - | TRBJ2-1 | TRBV9 | CASSVGLAESSYNEQFF | TGTGCCAGCAGCGTCGGTCTAGCGGAGAGCTCCTACAATGAGCAGTTCTTC
- | few | TRBJ2-2 | TRBV6-6 | CASTEDTGELFF | TGTGCCAGCACGGAGGACACCGGGGAGCTGTTTTTT
- | - | TRBJ2-7 | TRBV4-1 | CASSTSVRSYEQYF | TGCGCCAGCAGCACCTCCGTCAGATCCTACGAGCAGTACTTC
- | - | TRBJ1-6 | TRBV9 | CASSVDQGNSPLHF | TGTGCCAGCAGCGTAGATCAGGGGAATTCACCCCTCCACTTT
TRBD2 | - | TRBJ2-7 | TRBV19 | CASSMTSGSYEQYF | TGTGCCAGTAGTATGACTAGCGGCAGTTACGAGCAGTACTTC